The clone carrying this TCR beta chain appeared a few times. These data come from a study of control samples from healthy donors and cancer patients. The V and J ends lost 11 bases and 3 bases respectively, with 10 bases between them. CDR1 LGHDT and CDR2 YNNKEL come from the germline V gene (reference sequence). This CDR3 has 12 amino acids. Produced via immunoSEQ multiplex PCR; TCRdb's table is partial and in-frame only. This table has more than 30,000 clones, more than 70% appearing once. This chain uses TRBV3-1 (or the pseudogene TRBV3-2) with TRBJ2-2, with D perhaps matching TRBD1 or TRBD2 (5 bases each). Sequencing was done on a sample of PBMCs. The TCR sequence derives from a woman in her sixties with lung cancer. The CDR3 reads CAAGTHTGELFF. The CDR3 bases are TGTGCCGCCGGGACGCACACCGGGGAGCTGTTTTTT.